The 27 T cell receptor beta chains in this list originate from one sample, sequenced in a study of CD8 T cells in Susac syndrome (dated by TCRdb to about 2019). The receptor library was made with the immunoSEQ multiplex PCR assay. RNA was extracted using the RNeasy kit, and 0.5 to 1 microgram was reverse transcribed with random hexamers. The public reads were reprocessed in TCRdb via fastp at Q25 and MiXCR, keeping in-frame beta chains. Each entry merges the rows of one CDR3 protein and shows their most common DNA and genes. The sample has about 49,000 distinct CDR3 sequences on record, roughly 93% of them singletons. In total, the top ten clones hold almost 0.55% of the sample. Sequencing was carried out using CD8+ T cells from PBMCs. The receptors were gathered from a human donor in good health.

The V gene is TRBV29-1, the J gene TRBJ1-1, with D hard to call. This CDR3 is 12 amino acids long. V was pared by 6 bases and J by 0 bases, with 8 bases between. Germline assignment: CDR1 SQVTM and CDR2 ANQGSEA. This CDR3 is CSVPGMNTEAFF. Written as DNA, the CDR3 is TGCAGCGTGCCCGGGATGAACACTGAAGCTTTCTTT.

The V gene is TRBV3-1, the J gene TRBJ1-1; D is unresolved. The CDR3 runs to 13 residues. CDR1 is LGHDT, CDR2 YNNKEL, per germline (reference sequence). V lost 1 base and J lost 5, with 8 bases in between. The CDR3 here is CASSQVTGTEAFF. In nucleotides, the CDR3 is TGTGCCAGCAGCCAAGTAACGGGTACTGAAGCTTTCTTT.

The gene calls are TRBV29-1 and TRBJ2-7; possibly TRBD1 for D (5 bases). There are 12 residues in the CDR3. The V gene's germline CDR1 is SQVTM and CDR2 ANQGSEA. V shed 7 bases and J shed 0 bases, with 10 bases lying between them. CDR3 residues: CSAQGASYEQYF. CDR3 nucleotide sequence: TGCAGCGCCCAAGGGGCCTCCTACGAGCAGTACTTC.

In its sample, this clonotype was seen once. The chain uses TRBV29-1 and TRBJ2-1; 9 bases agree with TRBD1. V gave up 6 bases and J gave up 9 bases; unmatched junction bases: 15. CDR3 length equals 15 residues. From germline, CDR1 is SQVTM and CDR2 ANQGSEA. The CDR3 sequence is CSVPASDRGMGEQFF. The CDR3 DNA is TGCAGCGTCCCCGCGTCGGACAGGGGTATGGGTGAGCAGTTCTTC.

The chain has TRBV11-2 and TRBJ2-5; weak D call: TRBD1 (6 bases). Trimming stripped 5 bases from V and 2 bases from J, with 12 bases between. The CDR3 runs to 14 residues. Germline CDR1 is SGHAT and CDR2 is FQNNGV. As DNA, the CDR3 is TGTGCCAGCAGCAAAGAGGACAGTCAAGAGACCCAGTACTTC. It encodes CASSKEDSQETQYF.

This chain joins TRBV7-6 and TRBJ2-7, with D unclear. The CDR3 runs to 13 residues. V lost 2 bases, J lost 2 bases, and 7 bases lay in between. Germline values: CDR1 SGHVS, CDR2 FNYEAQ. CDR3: CASSLMTAYEQYF. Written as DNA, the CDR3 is TGTGCCAGCAGCTTAATGACGGCCTACGAGCAGTACTTC.

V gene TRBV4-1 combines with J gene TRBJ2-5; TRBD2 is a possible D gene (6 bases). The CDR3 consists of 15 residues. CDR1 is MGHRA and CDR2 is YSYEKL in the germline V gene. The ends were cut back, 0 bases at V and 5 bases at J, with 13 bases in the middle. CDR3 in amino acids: CASSQEGGVQETQYF. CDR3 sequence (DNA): TGCGCCAGCAGCCAAGAGGGGGGAGTACAGGAGACCCAGTACTTC.

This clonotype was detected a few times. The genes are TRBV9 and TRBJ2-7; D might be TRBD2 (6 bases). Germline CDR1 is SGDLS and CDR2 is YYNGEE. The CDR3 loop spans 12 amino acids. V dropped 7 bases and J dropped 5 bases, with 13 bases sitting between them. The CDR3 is CASRGITDEQYF. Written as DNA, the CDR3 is TGTGCCAGCCGGGGGATTACCGACGAGCAGTACTTC. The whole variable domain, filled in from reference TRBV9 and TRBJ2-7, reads DSGVTQTPKHLITATGQRVTLRCSPRSGDLSVYWYQQSLDQGLQFLIQYYNGEERAKGNILERFSAQQFPDLHSELNLSSLELGDSALYFCASRGITDEQYFGPGTRLTVT.

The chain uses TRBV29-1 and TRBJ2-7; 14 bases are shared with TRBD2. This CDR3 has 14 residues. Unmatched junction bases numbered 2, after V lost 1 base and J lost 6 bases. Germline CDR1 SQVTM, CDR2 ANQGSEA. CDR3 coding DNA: TGCAGCGTTGAAGCGGGACTAGCGGGAGCCGAGCAGTACTTC. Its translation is CSVEAGLAGAEQYF.

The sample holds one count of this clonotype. The CDR3 region is CASILSTGELFF. The CDR3 nucleotides read TGTGCCAGCATATTGTCTACCGGGGAGCTGTTTTTT. The chain recombines TRBV2 with TRBJ2-2; no clear D. The CDR3 contains 12 residues. The V and J ends lost 7 bases and 5 bases respectively, with 8 bases between them. Germline-derived CDR1 and CDR2 are SNHLY and FYNNEI.

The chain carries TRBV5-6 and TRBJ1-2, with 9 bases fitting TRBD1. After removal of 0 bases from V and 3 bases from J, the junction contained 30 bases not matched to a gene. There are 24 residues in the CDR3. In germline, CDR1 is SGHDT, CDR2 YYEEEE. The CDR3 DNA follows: TGTGCCAGCAGCTTGGGGGTACCTCGTCCACAACAGGGGGCGATGCCGGGAGCCTACTATGGCTACACCTTC. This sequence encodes CASSLGVPRPQQGAMPGAYYGYTF.

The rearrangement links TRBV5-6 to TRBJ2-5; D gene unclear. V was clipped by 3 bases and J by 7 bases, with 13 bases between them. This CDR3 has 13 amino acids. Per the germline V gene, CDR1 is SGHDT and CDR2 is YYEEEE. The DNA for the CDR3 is TGTGCCAGCAGCTCGGACCTGTCCGGGACCCAGTACTTC. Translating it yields CASSSDLSGTQYF.

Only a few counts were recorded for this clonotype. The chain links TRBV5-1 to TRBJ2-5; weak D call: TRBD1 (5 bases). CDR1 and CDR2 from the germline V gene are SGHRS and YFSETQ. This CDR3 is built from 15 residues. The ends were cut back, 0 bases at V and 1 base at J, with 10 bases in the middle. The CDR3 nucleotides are TGCGCCAGCAGCTTGGGCCAGGGCCTCCAAGAGACCCAGTACTTC. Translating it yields CASSLGQGLQETQYF.

CDR3 loop: CAISELAGEVLYQETQYF. The CDR3 nucleotides are TGTGCCATCAGTGAACTAGCGGGAGAGGTCCTGTACCAAGAGACCCAGTACTTC. The V call is TRBV10-3, the J call TRBJ2-5; TRBD2 matches 11 bases. Germline CDR1 is ENHRY and CDR2 is SYGVKD. CDR3 length equals 18 residues. Unmatched junction bases numbered 9, after V lost 3 bases and J lost 0 bases.

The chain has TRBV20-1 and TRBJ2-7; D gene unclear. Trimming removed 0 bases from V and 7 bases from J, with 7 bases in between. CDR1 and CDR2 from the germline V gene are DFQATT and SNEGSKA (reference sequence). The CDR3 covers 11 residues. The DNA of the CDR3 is TGCAGTGCTAGAGAGGGTGGGGAGCAGTACTTC. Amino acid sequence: CSAREGGEQYF.

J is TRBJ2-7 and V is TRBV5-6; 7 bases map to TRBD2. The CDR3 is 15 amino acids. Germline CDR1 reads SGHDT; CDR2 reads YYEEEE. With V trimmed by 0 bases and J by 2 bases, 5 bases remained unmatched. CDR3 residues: CASSLGGSSTYEQYF. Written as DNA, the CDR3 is TGTGCCAGCAGCTTGGGCGGGAGCAGTACCTACGAGCAGTACTTC.

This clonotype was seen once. The DNA of the CDR3 is TGCAGCGTTGTAGCGGGAGTAGCGTACGAGCAGTACTTC. Amino acid sequence: CSVVAGVAYEQYF. The chain links TRBV29-1 to TRBJ2-7, with 9 positions matching TRBD2. CDR1 and CDR2 from the germline V gene are SQVTM and ANQGSEA. With V trimmed by 4 bases and J by 4 bases, 5 bases remained unmatched. There are 13 residues in the CDR3.

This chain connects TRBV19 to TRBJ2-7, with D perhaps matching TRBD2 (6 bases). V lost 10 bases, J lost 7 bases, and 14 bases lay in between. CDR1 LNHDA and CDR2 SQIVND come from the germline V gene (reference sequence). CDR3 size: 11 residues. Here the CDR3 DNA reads TGTGCCATTGGCGGAGGAGGGGAGCAGTACTTC. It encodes CAIGGGGEQYF. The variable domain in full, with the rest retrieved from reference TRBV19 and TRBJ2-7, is DGGITQSPKYLFRKEGQNVTLSCEQNLNHDAMYWYRQDPGQGLRLIYYSQIVNDFQKGDIAEGYSVSREKKESFPLTVTSAQKNPTAFYLCAIGGGGEQYFGPGTRLTVT.

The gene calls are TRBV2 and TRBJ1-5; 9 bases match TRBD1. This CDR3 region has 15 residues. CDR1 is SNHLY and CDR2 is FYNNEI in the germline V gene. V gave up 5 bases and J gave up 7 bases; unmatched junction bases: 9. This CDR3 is CASSSTGGARQPQHF. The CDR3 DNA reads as TGTGCCAGCAGTTCCACAGGGGGCGCGAGGCAGCCCCAGCATTTT.

The CDR3 sequence is CASSLTGRLQETQYF. Written as DNA, the CDR3 is TGTGCCAGCAGTTTAACGGGACGACTACAAGAGACCCAGTACTTC. V usage is TRBV27 and J usage is TRBJ2-5; D possibly matches TRBD1 or TRBD2 (5 bases each). CDR3 length: 15 amino acids. Trimming pared 2 bases from V and 2 bases from J, leaving 12 bases between. Looked up from germline, CDR1 is MNHEY and CDR2 is SMNVEV (reference sequence).

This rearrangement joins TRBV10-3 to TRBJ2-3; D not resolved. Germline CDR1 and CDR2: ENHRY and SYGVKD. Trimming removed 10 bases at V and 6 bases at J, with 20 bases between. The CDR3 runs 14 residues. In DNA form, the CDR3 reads TGTGCCACTCTACCCAACTACTCCGGGGATACGCAGTATTTT. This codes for CATLPNYSGDTQYF.

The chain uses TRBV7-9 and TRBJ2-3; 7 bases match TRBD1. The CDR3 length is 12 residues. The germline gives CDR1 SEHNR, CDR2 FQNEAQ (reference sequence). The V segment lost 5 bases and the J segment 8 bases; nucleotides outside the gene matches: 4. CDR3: CASSPGGVTQYF. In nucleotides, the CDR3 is TGTGCCAGCAGCCCAGGGGGAGTTACGCAGTATTTT.

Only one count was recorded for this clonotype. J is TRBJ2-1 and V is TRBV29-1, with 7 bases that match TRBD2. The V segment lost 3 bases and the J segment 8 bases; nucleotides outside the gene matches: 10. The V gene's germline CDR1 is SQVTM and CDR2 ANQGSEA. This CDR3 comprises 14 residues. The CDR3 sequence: CSVDLGRVRDEQFF. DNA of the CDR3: TGCAGCGTTGATCTAGGGAGGGTGAGAGATGAGCAGTTCTTC.

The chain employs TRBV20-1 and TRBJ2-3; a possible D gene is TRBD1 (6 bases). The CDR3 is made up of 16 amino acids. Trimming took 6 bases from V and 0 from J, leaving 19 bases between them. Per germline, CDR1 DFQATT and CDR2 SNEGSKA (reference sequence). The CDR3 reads CSAGKRDIASTDTQYF. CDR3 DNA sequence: TGCAGTGCGGGAAAACGGGACATCGCTAGCACAGATACGCAGTATTTT.

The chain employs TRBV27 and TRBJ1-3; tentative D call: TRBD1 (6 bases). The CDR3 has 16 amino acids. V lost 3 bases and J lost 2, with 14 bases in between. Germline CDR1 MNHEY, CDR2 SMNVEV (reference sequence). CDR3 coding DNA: TGTGCCAGCAGTTTGGGGGGCGCTTTAACTGGAAACACCATATATTTT. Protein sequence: CASSLGGALTGNTIYF.

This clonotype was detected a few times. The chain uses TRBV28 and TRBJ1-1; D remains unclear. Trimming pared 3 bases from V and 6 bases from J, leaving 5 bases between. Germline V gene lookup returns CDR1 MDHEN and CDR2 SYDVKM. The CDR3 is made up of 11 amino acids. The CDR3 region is CASSFRAEAFF. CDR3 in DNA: TGTGCCAGCAGTTTTAGGGCTGAAGCTTTCTTT.

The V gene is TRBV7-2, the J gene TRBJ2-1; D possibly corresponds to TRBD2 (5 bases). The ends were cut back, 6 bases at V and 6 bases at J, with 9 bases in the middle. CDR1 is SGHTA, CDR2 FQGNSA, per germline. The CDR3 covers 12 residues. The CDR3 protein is CASSLTINEQFF. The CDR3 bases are TGTGCCAGCAGTTTGACTATCAATGAGCAGTTCTTC.